The T cell receptor beta chain under discussion was sequenced for a study of blood T cell repertoires in COVID-19. Study information: The United States, Italy and Spain were the sources of the acute and convalescent COVID-19 samples. Sample material is recorded as cDNA or gDNA derived from T cells, B-cell-depleted T cells, or PBMCs.

Authors' data handling: Amplifying reference gene primers gave estimates of nucleated cell counts. Clones were read by immunoSEQ multiplex PCR, and TCRdb kept only the in-frame ones, dropping some. V and J calls and clone size are given by that table; D and trimming were obtained from the DNA. Seen here are 100,000 or so clones, 80% to 90% observed once, and the top ten hold approximately 13%. The CDR3 covers 16 residues. Unmatched junction bases numbered 10, after V lost 5 bases and J lost 10 bases. Germline CDR1 reads SGHVS; CDR2 reads FQNEAQ. The chain recombines TRBV7-8 with TRBJ2-3, with 15 bases identical to TRBD2. The sequence was collected from a human donor in a cohort sampled during active COVID-19. Sequenced: peripheral blood. For the CDR3, the DNA is TGTGCCAGCAGCCCCCGCGGACTAGCGGGGGGGCTGGCGCAGTATTTT. Its protein product is CASSPRGLAGGLAQYF.